The 24 T cell receptor beta chains presented below share a single source sample, sequenced in a study of T cell responses to AZD1222 COVID-19 vaccine (dated by TCRdb to 2020 to 2022). Library preparation used the immunoSEQ multiplex PCR assay. This is the immuneACCESS table as TCRdb keeps it, with only in-frame sequences that have V and J called. A part of the clones is gone; compared with another copy, unresolved V genes explain less than half, and the rest is unexplained. The sample data list fewer than 200,000 clones, and over 75% of these were observed just once. The ten largest clonotypes hold 4.3% of the sample. This specimen's time point label, per the study, means: about 28 days (+/-7) after the second vaccine dose. The specimen comprised peripheral blood, sampled 28 days after the second AZD1222 dose. The receptors were sampled from an adult who received the AZD1222 COVID-19 vaccine.

The chain carries TRBV19 and TRBJ2-7; the D gene is possibly TRBD1 (6 bases). The CDR3 runs 13 residues. The germline V and J ends were trimmed by 7 bases and 6 bases, with 16 bases remaining between them. The germline V gene has CDR1 LNHDA and CDR2 SQIVND (reference sequence). CDR3: CASTPGDFGEQYF. The CDR3, as DNA: TGTGCCAGTACCCCAGGGGATTTCGGCGAGCAGTACTTC.

CDR3 DNA: TGCGCCAGCAGCATACCACTAGCGGGGAACACAGATACGCAGTATTTT. Its translation: CASSIPLAGNTDTQYF. The chain links TRBV5-1 to TRBJ2-3; 10 bases map to TRBD2. This CDR3 comprises 16 residues. CDR1 SGHRS and CDR2 YFSETQ come from the germline V gene. Trimming removed 4 bases from V and 2 bases from J; junction bases left unmatched: 7. Drawing the rest from reference TRBV5-1 and TRBJ2-3, the complete variable domain is KAGVTQTPRYLIKTRGQQVTLSCSPISGHRSVSWYQQTPGQGLQFLFEYFSETQRNKGNFPGRFSGRQFSNSRSEMNVSTLELGDSALYLCASSIPLAGNTDTQYFGPGTRLTVL.

The rearrangement joins TRBV6-5 to TRBJ1-1, with 7 nucleotides matching TRBD1. The CDR3 runs to 14 residues. The germline CDR1 and CDR2 sequences are MNHEY and SVGAGI. V trimming: 2 bases; J trimming: 1 base; junction bases outside the gene matches: 1. CDR3 in DNA: TGTGCCAGCAGTTACAGGGGGCCGAACACTGAAGCTTTCTTT. The encoded protein is CASSYRGPNTEAFF.

The chain links TRBV19 to TRBJ1-1; D may be TRBD1 (5 bases). The V gene's germline CDR1 is LNHDA and CDR2 SQIVND (reference sequence). The ends were cut back, 2 bases at V and 1 base at J, with 8 bases in the middle. The CDR3 is 14 amino acids. The DNA for the CDR3 is TGTGCCAGTAGTATATTTGGGGGGAACACTGAAGCTTTCTTT. This gives the protein CASSIFGGNTEAFF.

The chain joins TRBV6-5 to TRBJ1-1; no reliable D call. The ends were cut back, 6 bases at V and 7 bases at J, with 9 bases in the middle. CDR1 is MNHEY and CDR2 is SVGAGI in the germline V gene. The CDR3 loop spans 11 amino acids. The CDR3 spells CASSPRFEAFF. The CDR3 nucleotides read TGTGCCAGCAGCCCGAGGTTTGAAGCTTTCTTT.

The rearrangement links TRBV7-9 to TRBJ1-1, with unresolved D. This CDR3 has 19 amino acids. Germline lookup yields CDR1 SEHNR and CDR2 FQNEAQ (reference sequence). Deletions cut 1 base from V and 1 base from J, with 22 bases between. CDR3 in amino acids: CASSLVILFENGPNTEAFF. CDR3 sequence (DNA): TGTGCCAGCAGCTTAGTTATTCTTTTTGAGAACGGACCGAACACTGAAGCTTTCTTT.

The chain couples TRBV6-5 to TRBJ1-1; D is undetermined. The V gene's germline CDR1 is MNHEY and CDR2 SVGAGI. CDR3 length: 14 amino acids. Trimming cost V 2 bases and J 4 bases, with 11 bases left between them. The CDR3 reads CASSYGGRSTEAFF. CDR3 nucleotides: TGTGCCAGCAGTTACGGCGGAAGGAGCACTGAAGCTTTCTTT.

The rearrangement uses TRBV2 and TRBJ1-5, with no clear D. Trimming removed 6 bases at V and 5 bases at J, with 14 bases between. The CDR3 sequence is 14 residues long. Germline CDR1 is SNHLY and CDR2 is FYNNEI. The CDR3 bases are TGTGCCAGCAGGTCCAGTGGCGACTATCAGCCCCAGCATTTT. This sequence encodes CASRSSGDYQPQHF.

The chain has TRBV7-2 and TRBJ2-5, with unresolved D. The CDR3 loop spans 14 amino acids. Trimming left V 1 base short and J 0 bases short, with 6 bases between. Germline CDR1 SGHTA, CDR2 FQGNSA. The CDR3 coding sequence is TGTGCCAGCAGCTTAGGGCGGTACCAAGAGACCCAGTACTTC. Amino acid sequence: CASSLGRYQETQYF.

This clone is a singleton in its sample. The chain is built from TRBV4-3 and TRBJ2-1; 7 nucleotides match TRBD1. The CDR3 totals 14 residues. Germline V CDR1 and CDR2: LGHNA, YSLEER. Trimming took 0 bases from V and 8 from J; bases not matched to a gene: 4. The CDR3 here is CASSQEDRDDEQFF. The CDR3 DNA follows: TGCGCCAGCAGCCAAGAAGACAGGGATGATGAGCAGTTCTTC.

The V call is TRBV5-4, the J call TRBJ1-4, with D possibly being TRBD1 (6 bases). CDR1 is SGHNT and CDR2 is YYREEE in the germline V gene (reference sequence). The CDR3 is made up of 15 amino acids. V was pared by 3 bases and J by 6 bases, with 15 bases between. The CDR3 region has the DNA TGTGCCAGCAGCTCCCCCGGGCAGGGGTATGAAAAACTGTTTTTT. Amino acids: CASSSPGQGYEKLFF.

The chain recombines TRBV5-1 with TRBJ1-2; D gene ambiguous. Germline CDR1 SGHRS, CDR2 YFSETQ. V lost 3 bases and J 2 bases, leaving 8 bases between the germline ends. CDR3 size: 13 residues. CDR3 residues: CASSSSGNYGYTF. Written as DNA, the CDR3 is TGCGCCAGCAGCTCGAGCGGAAACTATGGCTACACCTTC.

In its sample, this clone was seen once. This rearrangement joins TRBV3-1 (or the pseudogene TRBV3-2) to TRBJ1-5; unclear D gene. Germline assignment: CDR1 LGHDT and CDR2 YNNKEL (reference sequence). V lost 4 bases to trimming and J lost 0 bases, with 7 bases between them. There are 14 residues in the CDR3. The DNA of the CDR3 is TGTGCCAGCAGCCTCGGACGTAGCAATCAGCCCCAGCATTTT. Its translation is CASSLGRSNQPQHF.

The V call is TRBV19, the J call TRBJ1-3; unclear D gene. The CDR3 has 12 amino acids. The V end lost 6 bases, the J end lost 6 bases, and 9 bases lay between the germline ends. Germline lookup yields CDR1 LNHDA and CDR2 SQIVND (reference sequence). CDR3 sequence (DNA): TGTGCCAGTAGCTTCGGAGTAAACACCATATATTTT. Its translation: CASSFGVNTIYF.

The chain joins TRBV29-1 to TRBJ2-3, with D perhaps being TRBD1 or TRBD2 (6 bases each). CDR3 length: 14 amino acids. The ends were cut back, 8 bases at V and 0 bases at J, with 15 bases in the middle. Germline lookup yields CDR1 SQVTM and CDR2 ANQGSEA. Here the CDR3 DNA reads TGCAGCACCTTTCGGGGGCTCAGCACAGATACGCAGTATTTT. It encodes CSTFRGLSTDTQYF.

This sequence joins TRBV6-2 or TRBV6-3 and TRBJ1-1; D unresolved. V was pared by 5 bases and J by 1 base, with 5 bases between. CDR3 length: 12 amino acids. Germline V gene sequence: CDR1 MNHEY, CDR2 SVGEGT. In nucleotides, the CDR3 is TGTGCCAGCAGTCGGAGGAACACTGAAGCTTTCTTT. Protein sequence: CASSRRNTEAFF.

V gene TRBV9 combines with J gene TRBJ1-2; a weak D match, TRBD1 (5 bases). The V end was cut by 2 bases, the J end by 2 bases, with 7 bases between. Germline V lookup: CDR1 SGDLS, CDR2 YYNGEE. The CDR3 extends over 13 amino acids. CDR3 in amino acids: CASSVRTNYGYTF. The CDR3, as DNA: TGTGCCAGCAGCGTCCGGACAAACTATGGCTACACCTTC.

V and J are TRBV6-1 and TRBJ1-1, with D uncertain. This CDR3 is built from 14 residues. Trimming pared 3 bases from V and 5 bases from J, leaving 13 bases between. CDR1 is MNHNS, CDR2 SASEGT, per germline. The CDR3, as DNA: TGTGCCAGCAGTGACCAACCGGGGAGGACTGAAGCTTTCTTT. Encoded protein: CASSDQPGRTEAFF.

This clone has a single count. CDR3 bases: TGTGCCAGCAGCTTAAACGTGGCCATCTCGAACACTGAAGCTTTCTTT. This sequence encodes CASSLNVAISNTEAFF. This chain connects TRBV5-4 to TRBJ1-1; D gene uncertain. Germline CDR1 is SGHNT and CDR2 is YYREEE (reference sequence). CDR3 size: 16 residues. V lost 2 bases, J lost 1 base, and 15 bases lay in between.

The J gene is TRBJ2-1, the V gene TRBV18, with 7 bases identical to TRBD1. From germline, CDR1 is KGHSH and CDR2 LQKENI. With V trimmed by 6 bases and J by 0 bases, 8 bases remained unmatched. CDR3 length equals 16 residues. CDR3 DNA: TGTGCCAGCTCTCGAGGACAGGATAGCTCCTACAATGAGCAGTTCTTC. Translated: CASSRGQDSSYNEQFF.

This clone was observed a single time. This chain links TRBV24-1 with TRBJ2-7; 10 bases are shared with TRBD1. There are 16 residues in the CDR3. After removal of 9 bases from V and 2 bases from J, the junction contained 12 bases not matched to a gene. Germline V CDR1 and CDR2: KGHDR, SFDVKD. The CDR3 coding sequence is TGTGCCACCTCCTTCCAGCCCGGACAGGGGGCCTACGAGCAGTACTTC. This codes for CATSFQPGQGAYEQYF.

The gene calls are TRBV19 and TRBJ1-2; a weak D match, TRBD1 (5 bases). Germline CDR1 and CDR2: LNHDA and SQIVND (reference sequence). The ends were cut back, 3 bases at V and 3 bases at J, with 17 bases in the middle. The CDR3 has 16 amino acids. The CDR3 reads CASSISRGSRDYGYTF. The CDR3 nucleotides are TGTGCCAGTAGTATCTCGCGGGGGAGTAGGGACTATGGCTACACCTTC.

V gene TRBV7-8 combines with J gene TRBJ1-2; tentatively, D is TRBD1 (6 bases). The V and J ends lost 2 bases and 8 bases respectively, with 15 bases between them. The CDR3 loop spans 14 amino acids. CDR1 is SGHVS, CDR2 FQNEAQ, per germline. CDR3 DNA sequence: TGTGCCAGCAGCTTAAAACAGGGCGTTAGGGGCTACACCTTC. Protein product: CASSLKQGVRGYTF. The whole variable domain, remainder taken from reference TRBV7-8 and TRBJ1-2, is GAGVSQSPRYKVAKRGQDVALRCDPISGHVSLFWYQQALGQGPEFLTYFQNEAQLDKSGLPSDRFFAERPEGSVSTLKIQRTQQEDSAVYLCASSLKQGVRGYTFGSGTRLTVV.

V gene TRBV29-1 combines with J gene TRBJ1-1; D remains ambiguous. Germline CDR1 reads SQVTM; CDR2 reads ANQGSEA. V was cut by 3 bases and J by 5 bases, with 13 bases left in between. The CDR3 runs 13 residues. CDR3 DNA: TGCAGCGTTGACGAACAGACCGGGACTGAAGCTTTCTTT. Translated, it gives CSVDEQTGTEAFF.